This T cell receptor (beta chain) was captured by sequencing in a study of T cell responses to AZD1222 COVID-19 vaccine. In the case of this clone: Antigen: not known.

Assay: immunoSEQ multiplex PCR; the TCRdb copy retains only in-frame clones and omits some. The table lists about 140,000 clones, around 90% of them singletons. Findings and caveats of the study: Sampling that yielded the repertoires occurred only after the peak T cell response.

With 7 bases removed from V and 6 bases from J, the gap between germline ends came to 16 bases. CDR3 length equals 14 residues. Germline lookup yields CDR1 SGHKS and CDR2 YYEKEE (reference sequence). This receptor was taken from an adult in good health. The chain couples TRBV5-5 to TRBJ1-4, with D hard to call. The specimen comprised peripheral blood, sampled on day 0 of AZD1222 vaccination. CDR3 protein: CASSTDQNHEKLFF. The CDR3 DNA reads as TGTGCCAGCTCGACCGACCAGAATCATGAAAAACTGTTTTTT.